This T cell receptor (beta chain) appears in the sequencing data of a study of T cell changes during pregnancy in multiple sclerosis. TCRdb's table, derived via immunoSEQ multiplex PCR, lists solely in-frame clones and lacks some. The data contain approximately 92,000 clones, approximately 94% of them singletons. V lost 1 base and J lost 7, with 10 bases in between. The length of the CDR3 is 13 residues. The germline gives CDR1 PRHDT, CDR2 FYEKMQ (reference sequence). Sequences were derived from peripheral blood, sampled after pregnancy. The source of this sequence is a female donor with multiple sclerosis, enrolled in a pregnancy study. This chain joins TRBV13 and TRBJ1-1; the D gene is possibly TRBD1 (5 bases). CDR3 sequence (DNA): TGTGCCAGCAGCTTAGCCTGGCAGGGTGAAGCTTTCTTT. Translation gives CASSLAWQGEAFF.